This T cell receptor (beta chain) derives from a study of blood T cell repertoires in COVID-19. In the study overall: Material from acute and convalescent COVID-19 was sourced from the United States, Italy and Spain. PBMCs, B-cell-depleted T cells, or T cells were the source of the cDNA or gDNA that made up the material.

The CDR3 length is 13 residues. V lost 1 base and J 6 bases, leaving 7 bases between the germline ends. CDR1 and CDR2 from the germline V gene are SGHTA and FQGTGA. Produced via immunoSEQ multiplex PCR; TCRdb's table is partial and in-frame only. The sample shows around 250,000 clones, around 88% of them seen only once. The sequenced sample consisted of peripheral blood. The TCR was taken from a man at least 80 years old with acute or convalescent COVID-19. The chain employs TRBV7-3 and TRBJ2-4; possibly TRBD1 for D (5 bases). CDR3 amino acids: CASSLSQGNIQYF. DNA for the CDR3: TGTGCCAGCAGCTTAAGCCAGGGAAACATTCAGTACTTC.